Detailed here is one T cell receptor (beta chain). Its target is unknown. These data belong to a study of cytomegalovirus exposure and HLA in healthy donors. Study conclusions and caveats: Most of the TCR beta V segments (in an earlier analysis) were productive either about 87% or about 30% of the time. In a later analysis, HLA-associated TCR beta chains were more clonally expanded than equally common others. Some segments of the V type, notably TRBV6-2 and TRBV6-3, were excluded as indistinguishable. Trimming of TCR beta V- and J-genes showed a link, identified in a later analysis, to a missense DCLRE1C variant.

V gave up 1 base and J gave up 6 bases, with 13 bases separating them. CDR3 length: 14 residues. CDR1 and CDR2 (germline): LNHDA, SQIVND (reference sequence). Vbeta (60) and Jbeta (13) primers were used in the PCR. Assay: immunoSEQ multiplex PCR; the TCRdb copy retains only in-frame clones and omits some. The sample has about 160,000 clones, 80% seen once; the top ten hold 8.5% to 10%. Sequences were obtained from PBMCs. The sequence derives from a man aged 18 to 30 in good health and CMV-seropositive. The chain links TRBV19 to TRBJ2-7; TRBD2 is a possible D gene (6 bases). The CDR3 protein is CASSIAPGGTEQYF. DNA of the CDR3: TGTGCCAGTAGTATAGCTCCCGGGGGAACCGAGCAGTACTTC. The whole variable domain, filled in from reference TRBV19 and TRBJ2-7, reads DGGITQSPKYLFRKEGQNVTLSCEQNLNHDAMYWYRQDPGQGLRLIYYSQIVNDFQKGDIAEGYSVSREKKESFPLTVTSAQKNPTAFYLCASSIAPGGTEQYFGPGTRLTVT.